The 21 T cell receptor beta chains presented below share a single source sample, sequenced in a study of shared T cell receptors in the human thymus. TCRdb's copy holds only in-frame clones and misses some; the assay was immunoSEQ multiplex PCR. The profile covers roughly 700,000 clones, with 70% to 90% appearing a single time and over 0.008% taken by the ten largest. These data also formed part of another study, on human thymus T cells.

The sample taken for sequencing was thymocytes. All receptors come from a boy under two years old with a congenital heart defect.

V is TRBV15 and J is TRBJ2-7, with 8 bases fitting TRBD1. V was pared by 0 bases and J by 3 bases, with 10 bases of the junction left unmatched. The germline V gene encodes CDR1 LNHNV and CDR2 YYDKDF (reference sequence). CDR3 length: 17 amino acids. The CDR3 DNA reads TGTGCCACCAGCAGAGAGCCTGGACAGGGTAAGAGCTACGAGCAGTACTTC. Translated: CATSREPGQGKSYEQYF.

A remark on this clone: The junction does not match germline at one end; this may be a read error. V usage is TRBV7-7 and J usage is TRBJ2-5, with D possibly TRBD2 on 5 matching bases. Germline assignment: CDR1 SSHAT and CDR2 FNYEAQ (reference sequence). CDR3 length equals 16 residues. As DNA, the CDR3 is TGTGCTAGCAGCGACCGCACCCTGGACTTGGGAGAGACCCAGTACTTC. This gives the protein CASSDRTLDLGETQYF.

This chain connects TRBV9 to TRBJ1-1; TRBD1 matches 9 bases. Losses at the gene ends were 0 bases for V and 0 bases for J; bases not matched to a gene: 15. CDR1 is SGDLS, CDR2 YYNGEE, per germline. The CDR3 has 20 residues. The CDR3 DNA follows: TGTGCCAGCAGCGTAGGGGGTGGGGACAGGGCCCTCCTGATGAACACTGAAGCTTTCTTT. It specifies CASSVGGGDRALLMNTEAFF.

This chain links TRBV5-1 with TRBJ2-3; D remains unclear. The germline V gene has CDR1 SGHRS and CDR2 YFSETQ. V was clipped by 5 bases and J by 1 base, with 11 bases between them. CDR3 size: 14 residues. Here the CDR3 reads CASRGVARTDTQYF. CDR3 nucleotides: TGCGCCAGCAGGGGCGTGGCGCGCACAGATACGCAGTATTTT.

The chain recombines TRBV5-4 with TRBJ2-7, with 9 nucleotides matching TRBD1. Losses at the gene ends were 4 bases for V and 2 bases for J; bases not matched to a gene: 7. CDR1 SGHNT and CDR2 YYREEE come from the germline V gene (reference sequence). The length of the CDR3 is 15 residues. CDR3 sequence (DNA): TGTGCCAGCAGCCTCCCGGGACAGGGTCCCTACGAGCAGTACTTC. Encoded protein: CASSLPGQGPYEQYF.

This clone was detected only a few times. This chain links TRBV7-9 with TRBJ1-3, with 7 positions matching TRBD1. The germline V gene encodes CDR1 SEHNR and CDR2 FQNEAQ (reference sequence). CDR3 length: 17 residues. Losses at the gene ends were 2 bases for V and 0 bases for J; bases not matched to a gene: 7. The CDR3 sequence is CASSLPSDRFSGNTIYF. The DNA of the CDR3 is TGTGCCAGCAGCTTACCCTCGGACAGGTTCTCTGGAAACACCATATATTTT.

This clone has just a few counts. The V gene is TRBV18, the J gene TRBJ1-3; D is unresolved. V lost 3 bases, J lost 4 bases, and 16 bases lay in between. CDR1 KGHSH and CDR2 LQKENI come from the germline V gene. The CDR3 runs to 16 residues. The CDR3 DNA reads TGTGCCAGCTCACCCGGGGAAGCAGAGAAGGGAAACACCATATATTTT. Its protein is CASSPGEAEKGNTIYF.

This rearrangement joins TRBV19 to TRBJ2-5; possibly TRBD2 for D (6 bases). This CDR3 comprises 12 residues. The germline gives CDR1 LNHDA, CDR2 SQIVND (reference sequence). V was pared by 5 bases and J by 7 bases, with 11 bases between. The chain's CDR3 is CASSPGGWTQYF. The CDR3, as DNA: TGTGCCAGTAGTCCCGGAGGGTGGACCCAGTACTTC.

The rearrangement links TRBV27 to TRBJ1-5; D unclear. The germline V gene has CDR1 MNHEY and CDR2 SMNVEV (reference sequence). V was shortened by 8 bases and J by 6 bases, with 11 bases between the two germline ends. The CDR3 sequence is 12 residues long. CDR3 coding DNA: TGTGCCAGCTCCCCAGGAGGTCAGCCCCAGCATTTT. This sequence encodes CASSPGGQPQHF.

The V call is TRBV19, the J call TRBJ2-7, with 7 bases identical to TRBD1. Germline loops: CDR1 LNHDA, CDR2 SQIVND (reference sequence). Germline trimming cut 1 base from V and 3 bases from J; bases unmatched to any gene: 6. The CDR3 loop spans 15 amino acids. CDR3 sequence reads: CASSIGDRAGYEQYF. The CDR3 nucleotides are TGTGCCAGTAGTATAGGCGACAGGGCGGGCTACGAGCAGTACTTC.

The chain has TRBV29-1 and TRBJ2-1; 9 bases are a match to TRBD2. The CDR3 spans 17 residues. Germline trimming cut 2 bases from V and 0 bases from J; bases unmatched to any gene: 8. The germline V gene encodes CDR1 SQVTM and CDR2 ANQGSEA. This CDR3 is CSVERLADPSSYNEQFF. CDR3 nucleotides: TGCAGCGTTGAAAGACTAGCGGACCCCAGCTCCTACAATGAGCAGTTCTTC.

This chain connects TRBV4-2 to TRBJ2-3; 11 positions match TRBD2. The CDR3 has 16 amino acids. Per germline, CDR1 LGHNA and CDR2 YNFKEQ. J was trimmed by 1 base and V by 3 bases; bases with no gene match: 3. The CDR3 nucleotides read TGTGCCAGCAGCCATGGGGGACTAGCGGGCACAGATACGCAGTATTTT. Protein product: CASSHGGLAGTDTQYF.

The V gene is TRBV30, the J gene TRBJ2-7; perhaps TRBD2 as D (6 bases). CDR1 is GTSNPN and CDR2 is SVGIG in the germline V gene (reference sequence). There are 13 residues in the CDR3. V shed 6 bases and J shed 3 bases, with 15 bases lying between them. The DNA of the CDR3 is TGTGCCTGTGGAGGGAGAGCGGTCTACGAGCAGTACTTC. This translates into CACGGRAVYEQYF.

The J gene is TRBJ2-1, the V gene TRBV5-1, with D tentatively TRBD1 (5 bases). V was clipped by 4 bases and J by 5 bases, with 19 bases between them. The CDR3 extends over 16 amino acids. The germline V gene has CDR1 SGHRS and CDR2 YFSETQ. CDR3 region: CASSPDRRNWDNEQFF. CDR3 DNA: TGCGCCAGCAGCCCCGACAGACGAAACTGGGACAATGAGCAGTTCTTC.

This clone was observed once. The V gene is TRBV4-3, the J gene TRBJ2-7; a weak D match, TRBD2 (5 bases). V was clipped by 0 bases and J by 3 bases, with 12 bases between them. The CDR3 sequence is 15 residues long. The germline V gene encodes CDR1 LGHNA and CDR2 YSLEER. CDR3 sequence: CASSQDSGDRYEQYF. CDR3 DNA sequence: TGCGCCAGCAGCCAAGACAGCGGTGACCGCTACGAGCAGTACTTC.

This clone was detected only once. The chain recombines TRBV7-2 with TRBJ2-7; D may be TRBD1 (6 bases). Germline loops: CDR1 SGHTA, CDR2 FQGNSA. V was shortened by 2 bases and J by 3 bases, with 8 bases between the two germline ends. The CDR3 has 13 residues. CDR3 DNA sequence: TGTGCCAGCAGCTTATACAGGGTCTACGAGCAGTACTTC. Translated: CASSLYRVYEQYF.

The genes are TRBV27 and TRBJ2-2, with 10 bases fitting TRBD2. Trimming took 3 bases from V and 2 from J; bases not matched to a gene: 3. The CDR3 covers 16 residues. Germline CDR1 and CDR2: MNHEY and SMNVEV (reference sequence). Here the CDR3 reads CASSFSGRANTGELFF. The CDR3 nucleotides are TGTGCCAGCAGTTTCAGCGGGAGGGCCAACACCGGGGAGCTGTTTTTT.

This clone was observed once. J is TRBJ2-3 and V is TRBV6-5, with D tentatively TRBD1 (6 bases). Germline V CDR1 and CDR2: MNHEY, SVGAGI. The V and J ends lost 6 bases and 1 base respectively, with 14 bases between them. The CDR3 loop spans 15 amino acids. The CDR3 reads CASRQKQGRTDTQYF. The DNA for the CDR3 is TGTGCCAGCAGACAAAAACAGGGACGCACAGATACGCAGTATTTT.

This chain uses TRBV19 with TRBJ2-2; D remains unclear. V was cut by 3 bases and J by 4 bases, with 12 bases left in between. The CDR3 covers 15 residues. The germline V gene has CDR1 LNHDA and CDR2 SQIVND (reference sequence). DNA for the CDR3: TGTGCCAGTAGTATGGCTGGGCCAGGCACCGGGGAGCTGTTTTTT. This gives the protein CASSMAGPGTGELFF.

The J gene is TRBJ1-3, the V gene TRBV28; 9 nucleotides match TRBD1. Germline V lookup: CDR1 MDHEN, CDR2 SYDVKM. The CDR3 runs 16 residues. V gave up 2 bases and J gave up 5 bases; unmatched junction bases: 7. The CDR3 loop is CASSLTGGRNRNTIYF. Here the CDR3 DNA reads TGTGCCAGCAGTTTAACAGGGGGCCGAAACAGAAACACCATATATTTT.

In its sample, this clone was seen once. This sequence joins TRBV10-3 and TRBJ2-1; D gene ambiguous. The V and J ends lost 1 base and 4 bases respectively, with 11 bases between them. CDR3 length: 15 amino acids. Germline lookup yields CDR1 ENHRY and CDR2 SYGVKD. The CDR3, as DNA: TGTGCCATCAGTGAGTTCGGCAGGCCATACAATGAGCAGTTCTTC. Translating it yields CAISEFGRPYNEQFF.